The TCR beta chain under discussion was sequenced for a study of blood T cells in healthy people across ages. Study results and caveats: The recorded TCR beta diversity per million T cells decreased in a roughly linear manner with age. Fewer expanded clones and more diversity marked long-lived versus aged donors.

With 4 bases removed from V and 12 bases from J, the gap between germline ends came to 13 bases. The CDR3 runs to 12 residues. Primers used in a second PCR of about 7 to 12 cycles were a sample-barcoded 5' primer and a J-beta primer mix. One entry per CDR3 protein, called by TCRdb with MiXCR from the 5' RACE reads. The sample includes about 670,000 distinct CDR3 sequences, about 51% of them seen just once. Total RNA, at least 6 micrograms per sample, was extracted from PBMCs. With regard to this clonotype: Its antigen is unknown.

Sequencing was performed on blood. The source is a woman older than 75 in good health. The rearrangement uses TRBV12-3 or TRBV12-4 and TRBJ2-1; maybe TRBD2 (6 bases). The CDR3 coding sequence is TGTGCCAGCAGTTGGGACTCCCCGGGGCAGTTCTTC. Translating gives CASSWDSPGQFF.